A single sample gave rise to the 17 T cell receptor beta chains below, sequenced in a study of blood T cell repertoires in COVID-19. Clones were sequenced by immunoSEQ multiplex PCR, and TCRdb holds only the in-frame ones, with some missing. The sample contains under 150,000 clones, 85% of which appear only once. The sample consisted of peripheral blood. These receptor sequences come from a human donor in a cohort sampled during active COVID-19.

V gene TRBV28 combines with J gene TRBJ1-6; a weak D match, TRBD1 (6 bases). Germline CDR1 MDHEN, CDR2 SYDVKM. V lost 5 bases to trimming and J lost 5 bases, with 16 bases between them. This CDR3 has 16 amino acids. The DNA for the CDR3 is TGTGCCAGCAGTATACCAAGGACAGAAAATAATTCACCCCTCCACTTT. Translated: CASSIPRTENNSPLHF.

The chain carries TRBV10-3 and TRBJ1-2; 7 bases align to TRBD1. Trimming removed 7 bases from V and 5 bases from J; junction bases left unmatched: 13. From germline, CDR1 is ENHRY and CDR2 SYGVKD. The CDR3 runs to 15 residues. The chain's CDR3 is CAITSLQGRRYGYTF. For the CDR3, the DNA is TGTGCCATCACCTCCCTACAGGGGCGAAGGTATGGCTACACCTTC.

The CDR3 DNA is TGTGCTAGTGGTCCTGGGGAGAGCAGAGGGGAGACCCAGTACTTC. Translation gives CASGPGESRGETQYF. V and J are TRBV12-5 and TRBJ2-5; D is possibly TRBD2 (5 bases). Between the trimmed V and J ends, which lost 5 bases and 5 bases, there was a span of 18 bases. Germline V gene lookup returns CDR1 LGHNT and CDR2 FRNRAP. CDR3 size: 15 residues.

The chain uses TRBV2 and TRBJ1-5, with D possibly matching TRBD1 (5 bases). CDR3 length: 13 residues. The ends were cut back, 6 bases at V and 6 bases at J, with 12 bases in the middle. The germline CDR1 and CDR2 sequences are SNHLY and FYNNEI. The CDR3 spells CASRVTGGQPQHF. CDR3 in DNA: TGTGCCAGCAGAGTAACCGGGGGTCAGCCCCAGCATTTT.

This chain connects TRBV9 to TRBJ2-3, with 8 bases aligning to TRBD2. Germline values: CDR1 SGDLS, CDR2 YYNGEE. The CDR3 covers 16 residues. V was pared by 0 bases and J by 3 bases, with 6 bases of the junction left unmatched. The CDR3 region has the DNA TGTGCCAGCAGCGTAGGGGCGGGGGGTTGGACAGATACGCAGTATTTT. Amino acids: CASSVGAGGWTDTQYF.

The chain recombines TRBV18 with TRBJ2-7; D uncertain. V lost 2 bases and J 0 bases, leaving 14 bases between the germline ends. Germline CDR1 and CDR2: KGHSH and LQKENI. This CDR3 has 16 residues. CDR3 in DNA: TGTGCCAGCTCACCATCTTTCCCACAGACCTCCTACGAGCAGTACTTC. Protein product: CASSPSFPQTSYEQYF.

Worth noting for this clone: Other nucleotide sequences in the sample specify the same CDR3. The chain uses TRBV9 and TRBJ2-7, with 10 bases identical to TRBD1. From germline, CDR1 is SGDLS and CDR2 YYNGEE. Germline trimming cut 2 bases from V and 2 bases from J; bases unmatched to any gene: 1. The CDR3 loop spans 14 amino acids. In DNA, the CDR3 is TGTGCCAGCAGCGTCGGACAGGGGGCCTACGAGCAGTACTTC. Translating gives CASSVGQGAYEQYF.

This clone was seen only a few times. CDR3 coding DNA: TGTGCCAGCAGTCTCTCTATGGCAGATACGCAGTATTTT. Translating gives CASSLSMADTQYF. This chain joins TRBV6-4 and TRBJ2-3; no clear D. V shed 5 bases and J shed 4 bases, with 10 bases lying between them. Per the germline V gene, CDR1 is MRHNA and CDR2 is SNTAGT. The CDR3 totals 13 residues.

The CDR3 here is CASSKDRVRAYNEQFF. CDR3 bases: TGTGCCAGTAGTAAGGACAGGGTAAGGGCCTACAATGAGCAGTTCTTC. J is TRBJ2-1 and V is TRBV19; 8 bases align to TRBD1. The CDR3 has 16 residues. V lost 4 bases and J lost 2; bases outside the gene matches: 7. Germline values: CDR1 LNHDA, CDR2 SQIVND (reference sequence). The entire variable domain, with the rest obtained from reference TRBV19 and TRBJ2-1, is as follows: DGGITQSPKYLFRKEGQNVTLSCEQNLNHDAMYWYRQDPGQGLRLIYYSQIVNDFQKGDIAEGYSVSREKKESFPLTVTSAQKNPTAFYLCASSKDRVRAYNEQFFGPGTRLTVL.

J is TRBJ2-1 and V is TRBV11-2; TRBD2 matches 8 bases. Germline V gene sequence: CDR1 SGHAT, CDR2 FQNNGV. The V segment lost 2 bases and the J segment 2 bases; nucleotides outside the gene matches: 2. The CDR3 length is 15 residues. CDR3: CASSLLSGTYNEQFF. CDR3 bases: TGTGCCAGCAGCTTACTTAGCGGGACCTACAATGAGCAGTTCTTC.

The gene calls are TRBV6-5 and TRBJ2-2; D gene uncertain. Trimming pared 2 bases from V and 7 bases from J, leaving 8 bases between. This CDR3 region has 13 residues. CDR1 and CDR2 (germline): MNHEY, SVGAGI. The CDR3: CASSYRVGGELFF. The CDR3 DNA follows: TGTGCCAGCAGTTACCGGGTCGGCGGGGAGCTGTTTTTT.

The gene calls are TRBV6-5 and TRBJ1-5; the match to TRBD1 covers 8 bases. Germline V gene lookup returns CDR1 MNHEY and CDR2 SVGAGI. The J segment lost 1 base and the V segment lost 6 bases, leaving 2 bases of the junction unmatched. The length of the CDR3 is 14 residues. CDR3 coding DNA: TGTGCCAGCAGGAGGACAGGGAGCAATCAGCCCCAGCATTTT. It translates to CASRRTGSNQPQHF.

The CDR3: CASSPFQEAGANVLTF. The CDR3 DNA is TGTGCCAGCAGCCCTTTCCAGGAGGCTGGGGCCAACGTCCTGACTTTC. The genes are TRBV3-1 (or the pseudogene TRBV3-2) and TRBJ2-6; D might be TRBD2 (5 bases). The CDR3 is 16 amino acids. V gave up 4 bases and J gave up 2 bases, with 12 bases separating them. Germline CDR1 reads LGHDT; CDR2 reads YNNKEL (reference sequence).

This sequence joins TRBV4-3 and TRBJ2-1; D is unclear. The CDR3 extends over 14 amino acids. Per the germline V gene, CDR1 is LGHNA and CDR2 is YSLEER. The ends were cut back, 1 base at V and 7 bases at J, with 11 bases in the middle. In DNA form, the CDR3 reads TGCGCCAGCAGCCAAGTGGAGACCTCTAATGAGCAGTTCTTC. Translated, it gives CASSQVETSNEQFF.

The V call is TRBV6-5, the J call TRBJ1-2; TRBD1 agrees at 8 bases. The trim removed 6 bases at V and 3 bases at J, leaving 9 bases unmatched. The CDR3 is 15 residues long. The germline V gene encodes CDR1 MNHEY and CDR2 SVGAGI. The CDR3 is CASRPLQGDDYGYTF. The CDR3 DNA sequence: TGTGCCAGCAGGCCTTTACAGGGGGACGACTATGGCTACACCTTC.

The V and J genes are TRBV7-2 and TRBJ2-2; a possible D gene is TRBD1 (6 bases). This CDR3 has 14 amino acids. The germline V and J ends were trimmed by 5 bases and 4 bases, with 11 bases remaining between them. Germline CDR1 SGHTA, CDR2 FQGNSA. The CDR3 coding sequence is TGTGCCAGCAGCCCGGGACACTTCACCGGGGAGCTGTTTTTT. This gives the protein CASSPGHFTGELFF.

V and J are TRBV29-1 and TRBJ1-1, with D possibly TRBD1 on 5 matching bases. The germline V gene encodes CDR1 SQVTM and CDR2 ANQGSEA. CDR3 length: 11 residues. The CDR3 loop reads CSSAGGDKAFF. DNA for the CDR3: TGCAGTTCCGCCGGGGGGGATAAAGCTTTCTTT. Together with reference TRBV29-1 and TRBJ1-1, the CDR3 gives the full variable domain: SAVISQKPSRDICQRGTSLTIQCQVDSQVTMMFWYRQQPGQSLTLIATANQGSEATYESGFVIDKFPISRPNLTFSTLTVSNMSPEDSSIYLCSSAGGDKAFFGQGTRLTVV.